These 23 T cell receptor beta chains originate from one sample sequenced in a study of blood T cell repertoires in COVID-19. Profiled with immunoSEQ multiplex PCR; TCRdb holds only in-frame clones, not every one. Of about 120,000 clones listed, roughly four fifths were seen once; the top ten hold 3.8%. Sequences were obtained from peripheral blood. These receptors all come from a woman aged 50 to 60 with acute or convalescent COVID-19.

This chain joins TRBV6-4 and TRBJ2-1, with TRBD2 matching over 16 bases. V shed 4 bases, J shed 4 bases, and the junction held 4 bases outside the gene matches. In germline, CDR1 is MRHNA, CDR2 SNTAGT. The length of the CDR3 is 17 residues. CDR3 DNA: TGTGCCAGCAGTGCTGGGGGACTAGCGGGAGGGTACAATGAGCAGTTCTTC. This translates into CASSAGGLAGGYNEQFF.

Concerning this clone itself: Other DNA sequences in the same sample also yield this CDR3. The V call is TRBV19, the J call TRBJ1-1, with D maybe TRBD1 (5 bases). The CDR3 runs 13 residues. Trimming took off 3 bases at V and 5 bases at J, with 10 bases between the two ends. Germline CDR1 is LNHDA and CDR2 is SQIVND (reference sequence). The CDR3 DNA reads as TGTGCCAGTAGTATCTCAGGGCGTACTGAAGCTTTCTTT. It translates to CASSISGRTEAFF.

This chain connects TRBV5-1 to TRBJ2-1, with D possibly TRBD1 on 6 matching bases. Trimming left V 1 base short and J 0 bases short, with 8 bases between. CDR3 length: 15 amino acids. The V gene's germline CDR1 is SGHRS and CDR2 YFSETQ. CDR3 protein: CASSLQGSSYNEQFF. In nucleotides, the CDR3 is TGCGCCAGCAGCTTGCAGGGGAGCTCCTACAATGAGCAGTTCTTC.

This chain links TRBV7-6 with TRBJ2-5; TRBD1 might be the D (6 bases). Germline V gene sequence: CDR1 SGHVS, CDR2 FNYEAQ. This CDR3 has 17 amino acids. V lost 1 base and J lost 6, with 21 bases in between. CDR3: CASSLVGAGVGSKTQYF. The CDR3 bases are TGTGCCAGCAGCTTAGTAGGGGCAGGGGTTGGCTCGAAGACCCAGTACTTC.

The V gene is TRBV30, the J gene TRBJ1-6, with TRBD1 matching over 9 bases. Germline V gene lookup returns CDR1 GTSNPN and CDR2 SVGIG (reference sequence). The CDR3 has 13 residues. V trimming: 4 bases; J trimming: 10 bases; junction bases outside the gene matches: 5. CDR3 coding DNA: TGTGCCTGGATTGACAGGGGGGGATCACCCCTCCACTTT. Its protein is CAWIDRGGSPLHF.

The J gene is TRBJ2-4, the V gene TRBV9, with a possible D match to TRBD1 (6 bases). Trimming pared 0 bases from V and 1 base from J, leaving 11 bases between. Germline lookup yields CDR1 SGDLS and CDR2 YYNGEE. There are 16 residues in the CDR3. CDR3 residues: CASSVGDNYAKNIQYF. The DNA for the CDR3 is TGTGCCAGCAGCGTAGGGGACAACTACGCCAAAAACATTCAGTACTTC.

This clone was observed a handful of times. This chain links TRBV4-2 with TRBJ1-1; TRBD1 might be the D (6 bases). This CDR3 is built from 18 residues. Deletions cut 5 bases from V and 0 bases from J, with 22 bases between. Germline CDR1 and CDR2: LGHNA and YNFKEQ. The CDR3 DNA is TGTGCCAGCAGCTCAATAGCTATCCTGGACAGAATGAACACTGAAGCTTTCTTT. Amino acid sequence: CASSSIAILDRMNTEAFF.

The chain has TRBV5-1 and TRBJ1-1; tentative D call: TRBD1 (6 bases). CDR3 length: 13 amino acids. V was shortened by 5 bases and J by 1 base, with 9 bases between the two germline ends. Germline V gene sequence: CDR1 SGHRS, CDR2 YFSETQ. This CDR3 is CASRTGQNTEAFF. The CDR3 DNA reads TGCGCCAGCAGGACAGGACAGAACACTGAAGCTTTCTTT.

CDR3 sequence (DNA): TGTGCCAGCAGCCCTCAGGGGGCGGTCAATTCACCCCTCCACTTT. Translation gives CASSPQGAVNSPLHF. The genes are TRBV7-2 and TRBJ1-6, with 8 bases matching TRBD1. The CDR3 totals 15 residues. CDR1 is SGHTA, CDR2 FQGNSA, per germline. Germline trimming cut 5 bases from V and 7 bases from J; bases unmatched to any gene: 7.

CDR3 protein: CASSFQRGTQETQYF. CDR3 DNA sequence: TGTGCCAGCAGCTTCCAGCGGGGAACACAAGAGACCCAGTACTTC. This rearrangement joins TRBV7-2 to TRBJ2-5, with 7 bases matching TRBD2. CDR1 and CDR2 from the germline V gene are SGHTA and FQGNSA. The trim removed 3 bases at V and 2 bases at J, leaving 6 bases unmatched. The CDR3 loop spans 15 amino acids.

This clone was detected only a few times. J is TRBJ2-1 and V is TRBV7-9, with 13 bases fitting TRBD2. CDR1 and CDR2 from the germline V gene are SEHNR and FQNEAQ (reference sequence). This CDR3 spans 16 amino acids. Trimming removed 4 bases from V and 6 bases from J; junction bases left unmatched: 6. The CDR3 loop reads CASSSRTSGSFNEQFF. In DNA, the CDR3 is TGTGCCAGCAGCTCACGGACTAGCGGGAGTTTCAATGAGCAGTTCTTC.

This rearrangement joins TRBV6-2 or TRBV6-3 to TRBJ2-7; 14 bases are shared with TRBD2. The CDR3 loop spans 15 amino acids. CDR1 and CDR2 (germline): MNHEY, SVGEGT. V dropped 5 bases and J dropped 6; count of bases not matched to a gene: 6. The CDR3 is CASSGGTSGSSEQYF. The CDR3 DNA is TGTGCCAGCAGTGGGGGGACTAGCGGGAGTTCCGAGCAGTACTTC.

The rearrangement uses TRBV30 and TRBJ1-6; possible D gene TRBD1, 5 bases. V was cut by 7 bases and J by 0 bases, with 10 bases left in between. Germline CDR1 reads GTSNPN; CDR2 reads SVGIG (reference sequence). This CDR3 spans 14 amino acids. The CDR3 sequence: CAFGQSSYNSPLHF. As DNA, the CDR3 is TGTGCCTTTGGACAAAGCTCCTATAATTCACCCCTCCACTTT.

The chain couples TRBV20-1 to TRBJ2-1, with TRBD1 matching over 7 bases. Germline CDR1 DFQATT, CDR2 SNEGSKA (reference sequence). The CDR3 is 14 amino acids. The V segment lost 3 bases and the J segment 8 bases; nucleotides outside the gene matches: 10. CDR3 DNA: TGCAGTGCTAGTACAGGGGCCCCTTTGGATGAGCAGTTCTTC. Translation: CSASTGAPLDEQFF.

J is TRBJ1-2 and V is TRBV19; 7 bases are a match to TRBD1. Losses at the gene ends were 5 bases for V and 4 bases for J; bases not matched to a gene: 10. Germline CDR1 and CDR2: LNHDA and SQIVND (reference sequence). The CDR3 contains 15 residues. The CDR3 loop is CASSARDSGSYGYTF. The CDR3 coding sequence is TGTGCCAGTAGTGCCCGGGACAGCGGTTCCTATGGCTACACCTTC.

This clone occurred a few times. The chain links TRBV7-9 to TRBJ1-4; 7 nucleotides align to TRBD1. The CDR3 has 14 residues. The germline CDR1 and CDR2 sequences are SEHNR and FQNEAQ (reference sequence). V was pared by 5 bases and J by 4 bases, with 4 bases of the junction left unmatched. The CDR3 is CASSPGQYNEKLFF. DNA of the CDR3: TGTGCCAGCAGCCCGGGACAGTATAATGAAAAACTGTTTTTT.

This chain joins TRBV5-1 and TRBJ1-6; tentatively, D is TRBD1 (6 bases). The germline CDR1 and CDR2 sequences are SGHRS and YFSETQ. Trimming shortened V by 4 bases and J by 16 bases, and 18 bases separated the two germline ends. The length of the CDR3 is 13 residues. CDR3 sequence (DNA): TGCGCCAGCAGCGAAGAACAGGGTACAACTCTCCACTTT. It codes for CASSEEQGTTLHF.

This chain connects TRBV6-6 to TRBJ1-5; the D is unclear. The CDR3 consists of 16 residues. CDR1 and CDR2 (germline): MNHNY, SVGAGI (reference sequence). Trimming removed 6 bases at V and 0 bases at J, with 15 bases between. Here the CDR3 reads CASRVASAGSNQPQHF. For the CDR3, the DNA is TGTGCCAGCAGGGTCGCGAGTGCCGGTAGCAATCAGCCCCAGCATTTT.

The chain couples TRBV7-2 to TRBJ1-1; possibly TRBD1 for D (6 bases). The V end was cut by 5 bases, the J end by 1 base, with 8 bases between. This CDR3 has 13 amino acids. Germline V lookup: CDR1 SGHTA, CDR2 FQGNSA. CDR3 sequence (DNA): TGTGCCAGCAGCCAGGGGAGGAACACTGAAGCTTTCTTT. Translated: CASSQGRNTEAFF.

The V call is TRBV30, the J call TRBJ2-3; 11 positions agree with TRBD2. The trim removed 4 bases at V and 3 bases at J, leaving 0 bases unmatched. The CDR3 runs to 13 residues. Germline CDR1 and CDR2: GTSNPN and SVGIG (reference sequence). DNA of the CDR3: TGTGCCTGGACTAGCGGGGGGACAGATACGCAGTATTTT. Translating it yields CAWTSGGTDTQYF.

The chain uses TRBV7-3 and TRBJ1-1, with 10 bases that match TRBD1. CDR1 and CDR2 (germline): SGHTA, FQGTGA. The CDR3 runs to 15 residues. J gave up 4 bases and V 5 bases, and 7 bases lay outside the gene matches. CDR3 region: CASSRDRGWGTEAFF. CDR3 nucleotides: TGTGCCAGCAGCCGGGACAGGGGTTGGGGCACTGAAGCTTTCTTT.

The chain joins TRBV20-1 to TRBJ2-5; TRBD2 agrees at 9 bases. This CDR3 comprises 14 residues. Germline V gene sequence: CDR1 DFQATT, CDR2 SNEGSKA (reference sequence). The J segment lost 6 bases and the V segment lost 3 bases, leaving 8 bases of the junction unmatched. CDR3 sequence (DNA): TGCAGTGCTAGTCATTTCGCGGGAGGGAAGACCCAGTACTTC. It specifies CSASHFAGGKTQYF.

The chain is built from TRBV7-8 and TRBJ1-6; no firm D call. CDR3 length equals 15 residues. The ends were cut back, 5 bases at V and 5 bases at J, with 13 bases in the middle. CDR1 is SGHVS, CDR2 FQNEAQ, per germline. The CDR3 region is CASSLSVGDNSPLHF. The CDR3 DNA follows: TGTGCCAGCAGCCTATCGGTCGGGGATAATTCACCCCTCCACTTT.